Included here is one T cell receptor beta chain sequence, with context. The sample originates from a study of blood T cell repertoires in COVID-19. At the level of the study: Sample material is recorded as cDNA or gDNA derived from T cells, B-cell-depleted T cells, or PBMCs.

TCRdb keeps only in-frame clones here, not all; method: immunoSEQ multiplex PCR. The sample has roughly 30,000 clones, around nine tenths seen once. In germline, CDR1 is LNHDA, CDR2 SQIVND (reference sequence). Trimming pared 6 bases from V and 10 bases from J, leaving 13 bases between. The CDR3 totals 12 residues. The sequencing input was peripheral blood. The receptor was isolated from a human donor in a cohort sampled during active COVID-19. The donor label of this sample is uncertain. The chain joins TRBV19 to TRBJ2-1; a possible D gene is TRBD2 (6 bases). Here the CDR3 reads CASSSSGREQFF. The CDR3 bases are TGTGCCAGTAGCAGTTCAGGGAGGGAGCAGTTCTTC.